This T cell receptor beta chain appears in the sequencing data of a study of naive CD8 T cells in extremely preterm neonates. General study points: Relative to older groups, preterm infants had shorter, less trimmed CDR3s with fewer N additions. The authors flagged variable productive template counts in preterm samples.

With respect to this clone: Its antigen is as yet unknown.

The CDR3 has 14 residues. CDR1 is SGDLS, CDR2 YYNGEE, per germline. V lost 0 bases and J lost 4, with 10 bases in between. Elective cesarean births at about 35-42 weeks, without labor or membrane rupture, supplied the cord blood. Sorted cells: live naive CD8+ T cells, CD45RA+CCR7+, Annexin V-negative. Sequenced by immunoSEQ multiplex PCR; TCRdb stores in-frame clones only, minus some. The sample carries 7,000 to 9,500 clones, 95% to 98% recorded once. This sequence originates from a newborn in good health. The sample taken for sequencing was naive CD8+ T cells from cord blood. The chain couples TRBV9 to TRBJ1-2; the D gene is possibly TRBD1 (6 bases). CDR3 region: CASSVAGGGYGYTF. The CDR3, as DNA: TGTGCCAGCAGCGTAGCGGGAGGGGGCTATGGCTACACCTTC.